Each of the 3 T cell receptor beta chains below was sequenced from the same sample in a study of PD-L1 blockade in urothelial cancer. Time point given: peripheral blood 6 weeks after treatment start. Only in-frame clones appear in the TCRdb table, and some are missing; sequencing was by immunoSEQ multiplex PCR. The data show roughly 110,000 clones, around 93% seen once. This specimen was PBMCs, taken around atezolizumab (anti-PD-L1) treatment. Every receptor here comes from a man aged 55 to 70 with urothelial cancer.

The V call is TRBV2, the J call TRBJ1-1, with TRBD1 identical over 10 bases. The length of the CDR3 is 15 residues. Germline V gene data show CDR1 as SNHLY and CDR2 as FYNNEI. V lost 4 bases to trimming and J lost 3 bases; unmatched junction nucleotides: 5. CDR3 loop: CASSGPTGGYTEAFF. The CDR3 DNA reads TGTGCCAGCAGTGGTCCGACAGGGGGCTACACTGAAGCTTTCTTT.

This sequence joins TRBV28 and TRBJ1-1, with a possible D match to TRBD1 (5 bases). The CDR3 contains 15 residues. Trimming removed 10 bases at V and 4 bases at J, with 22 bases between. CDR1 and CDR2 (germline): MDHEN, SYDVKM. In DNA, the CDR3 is TGTGCCACCAAGTGGGGGGGAATTAGAAGCACTGAAGCTTTCTTT. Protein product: CATKWGGIRSTEAFF.

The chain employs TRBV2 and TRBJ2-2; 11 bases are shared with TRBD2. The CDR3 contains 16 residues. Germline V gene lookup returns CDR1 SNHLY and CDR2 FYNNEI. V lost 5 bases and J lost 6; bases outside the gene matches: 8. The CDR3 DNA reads TGTGCCAGCAGTCAGTTTAGCGGGAGGGCCGCCGGGGAGCTGTTTTTT. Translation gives CASSQFSGRAAGELFF.